This T cell receptor beta chain appears in the sequencing data of a study of early T cells in non-severe SARS-CoV-2 infection. Study in general: The chains were unpaired, and the sequenced material was bulk RNA from unsorted whole blood. Findings and limits, study-wide: Anti-spike CD8 responses were favored in VDJdb matching, and private and CD4 specificities were missed.

Trimming took off 7 bases at V and 5 bases at J, with 8 bases between the two ends. This CDR3 has 10 residues. Germline values: CDR1 SQVTM, CDR2 ANQGSEA. Only a few counts were recorded for this clonotype. The target antigen is unknown. Molecules of cDNA were individually given unique molecular identifiers that were attached to them. TCRdb reprocessed the 5' RACE reads via MiXCR and lists one record per CDR3 protein. Among about 100,000 distinct CDR3 sequences listed, 11% were seen once. Sequencing input: whole blood. The sequence was obtained from an adult who was a healthcare worker with PCR-confirmed SARS-CoV-2 infection or an uninfected control (not recorded which). The J gene is TRBJ1-1, the V gene TRBV29-1, with D unresolved. The CDR3 loop is CSGTGTEAFF. The CDR3 DNA sequence: TGCAGCGGCACGGGGACTGAAGCTTTCTTT.